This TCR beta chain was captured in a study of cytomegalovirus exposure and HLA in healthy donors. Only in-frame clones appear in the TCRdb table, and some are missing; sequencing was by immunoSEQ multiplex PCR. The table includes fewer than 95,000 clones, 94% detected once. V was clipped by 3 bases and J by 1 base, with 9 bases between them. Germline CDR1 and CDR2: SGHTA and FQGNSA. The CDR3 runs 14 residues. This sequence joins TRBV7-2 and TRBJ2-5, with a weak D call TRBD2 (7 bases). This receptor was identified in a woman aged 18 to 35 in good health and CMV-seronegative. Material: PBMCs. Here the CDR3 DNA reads TGTGCCAGCAGCTTTCGGGGGGCCCAAGAGACCCAGTACTTC. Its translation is CASSFRGAQETQYF.